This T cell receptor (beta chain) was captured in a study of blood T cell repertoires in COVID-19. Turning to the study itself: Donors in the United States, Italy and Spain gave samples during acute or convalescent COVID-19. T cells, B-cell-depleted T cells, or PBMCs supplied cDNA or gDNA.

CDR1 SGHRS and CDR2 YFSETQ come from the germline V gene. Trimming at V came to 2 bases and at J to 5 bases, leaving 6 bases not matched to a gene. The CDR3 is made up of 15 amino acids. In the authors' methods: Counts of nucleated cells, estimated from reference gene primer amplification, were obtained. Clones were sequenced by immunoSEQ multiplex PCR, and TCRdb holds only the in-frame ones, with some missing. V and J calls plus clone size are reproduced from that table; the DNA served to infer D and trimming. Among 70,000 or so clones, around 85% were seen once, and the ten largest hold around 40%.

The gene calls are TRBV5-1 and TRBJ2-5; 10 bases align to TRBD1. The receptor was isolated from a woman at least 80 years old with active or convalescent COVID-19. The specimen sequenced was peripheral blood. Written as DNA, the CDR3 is TGCGCCAGCAGCTTTGGGACAGGGGAGCATGAGACCCAGTACTTC. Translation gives CASSFGTGEHETQYF.